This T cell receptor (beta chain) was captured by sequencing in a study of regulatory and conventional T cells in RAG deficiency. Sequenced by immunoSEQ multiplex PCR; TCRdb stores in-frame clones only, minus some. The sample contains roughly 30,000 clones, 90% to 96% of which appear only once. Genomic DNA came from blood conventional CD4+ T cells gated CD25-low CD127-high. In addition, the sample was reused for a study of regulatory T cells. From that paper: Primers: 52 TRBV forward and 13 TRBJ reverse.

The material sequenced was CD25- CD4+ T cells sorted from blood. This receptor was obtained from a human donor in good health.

The CDR3 reads CASSLASTEAFF. CDR3 in DNA: TGTGCCAGCAGCTTAGCCTCCACTGAAGCTTTCTTT. The genes are TRBV5-6 and TRBJ1-1; D is unresolved. Trimming stripped 2 bases from V and 4 bases from J, with 6 bases between. Germline V gene lookup returns CDR1 SGHDT and CDR2 YYEEEE. The CDR3 totals 12 residues.